These 31 T cell receptor beta chains originate from one sample sequenced in a study of blood T cell repertoires in COVID-19. Using immunoSEQ multiplex PCR, the repertoire was profiled, and TCRdb retains in-frame clones only, with some absent. The data hold about 57,000 clones, with roughly 87% observed a single time. The material sequenced was peripheral blood. The receptors originated from an elderly woman with COVID-19, enrolled during active disease.

The J gene is TRBJ1-2, the V gene TRBV30; 9 nucleotides align to TRBD1. V trimming: 3 bases; J trimming: 8 bases; junction bases outside the gene matches: 10. The CDR3 loop spans 14 amino acids. CDR1 and CDR2 (germline): GTSNPN, SVGIG (reference sequence). The CDR3 coding sequence is TGTGCCTGGAGAGACCCGGGACAGGGTATAGGCTACACCTTC. Amino acid sequence: CAWRDPGQGIGYTF.

This clone was detected only once. The chain is built from TRBV19 and TRBJ1-2; 9 bases align to TRBD1. V gave up 4 bases and J gave up 2 bases; unmatched junction bases: 2. Germline CDR1 reads LNHDA; CDR2 reads SQIVND (reference sequence). The CDR3 contains 14 residues. The CDR3, as DNA: TGTGCCAGTAGTAGGGACAGGGAGAACTATGGCTACACCTTC. This gives the protein CASSRDRENYGYTF.

The chain joins TRBV30 to TRBJ1-1; D is perhaps TRBD1 (5 bases). This CDR3 region has 12 residues. V shed 4 bases and J shed 1 base, with 7 bases lying between them. Germline CDR1 and CDR2: GTSNPN and SVGIG (reference sequence). The DNA of the CDR3 is TGTGCCTGGACAGGGTGGAACACTGAAGCTTTCTTT. Its translation: CAWTGWNTEAFF.

The V call is TRBV5-1, the J call TRBJ2-2, with 8 bases aligning to TRBD2. J gave up 3 bases and V 6 bases, and 4 bases lay outside the gene matches. This CDR3 comprises 14 residues. Germline CDR1 and CDR2: SGHRS and YFSETQ. CDR3 in DNA: TGCGCCAGCAACCTACTAGCGGACACCGGGGAGCTGTTTTTT. Its protein is CASNLLADTGELFF. Variable domain in full (rest from reference TRBV5-1 and TRBJ2-2): KAGVTQTPRYLIKTRGQQVTLSCSPISGHRSVSWYQQTPGQGLQFLFEYFSETQRNKGNFPGRFSGRQFSNSRSEMNVSTLELGDSALYLCASNLLADTGELFFGEGSRLTVL.

The gene calls are TRBV7-6 and TRBJ1-2, with D uncertain. The germline V and J ends were trimmed by 3 bases and 0 bases, with 14 bases remaining between them. The CDR3 consists of 16 residues. Germline loops: CDR1 SGHVS, CDR2 FNYEAQ. The CDR3 loop is CASSFSSGLSNYGYTF. CDR3 in DNA: TGTGCCAGCAGCTTCTCTAGCGGACTTTCTAACTATGGCTACACCTTC.

This sequence joins TRBV19 and TRBJ1-6; a weak D match, TRBD1 (6 bases). From germline, CDR1 is LNHDA and CDR2 SQIVND (reference sequence). V lost 2 bases and J 0 bases, leaving 11 bases between the germline ends. The CDR3 consists of 17 residues. This chain's CDR3 is CASSITGIGSYNSPLHF. In DNA form, the CDR3 reads TGTGCCAGTAGTATAACAGGGATTGGCTCCTATAATTCACCCCTCCACTTT.

The V call is TRBV6-6, the J call TRBJ1-5; D is unclear. Trimming removed 0 bases from V and 5 bases from J, with 11 bases in between. This CDR3 has 15 residues. The V gene's germline CDR1 is MNHNY and CDR2 SVGAGI (reference sequence). For the CDR3, the DNA is TGTGCCAGCAGTTACTCGAGACAAGTCGATCAGCCCCAGCATTTT. Its protein is CASSYSRQVDQPQHF.

The chain carries TRBV7-2 and TRBJ2-7, with a tentative D call TRBD1 (6 bases). This CDR3 has 14 amino acids. Trimming removed 4 bases from V and 5 bases from J, with 15 bases in between. Germline-derived CDR1 and CDR2 are SGHTA and FQGNSA. The chain's CDR3 is CASSSTGQLHEQYF. The CDR3 DNA reads TGTGCCAGCAGCTCCACAGGACAGTTACACGAGCAGTACTTC.

The chain recombines TRBV29-1 with TRBJ1-3; 7 positions match TRBD1. This CDR3 has 16 amino acids. CDR1 is SQVTM and CDR2 is ANQGSEA in the germline V gene. The V and J ends lost 2 bases and 3 bases, in that order; junction bases with no gene match: 10. The CDR3, as DNA: TGCAGCGTTGAACACAGACGACAGGGAGGTGGAAACACCATATATTTT. Translated: CSVEHRRQGGGNTIYF.

V and J are TRBV10-1 and TRBJ2-3, with 7 positions matching TRBD1. This CDR3 is 13 amino acids long. Germline CDR1 WNHNN, CDR2 SYGVQD (reference sequence). Trimming took 10 bases from V and 2 from J; bases not matched to a gene: 6. The CDR3 region has the DNA TGCGCCAACTTTGGACAGGACACAGATACGCAGTATTTT. Protein: CANFGQDTDTQYF.

The count of this clone is one. The junction shows a germline mismatch at one end, possibly a read error. This chain connects TRBV7-7 to TRBJ2-1, with D possibly matching TRBD1 (7 bases). Germline V CDR1 and CDR2: SSHAT, FNYEAQ (reference sequence). CDR3 size: 15 residues. DNA of the CDR3: TGTGCTAGCAGCTTAGGGGGCCGGGGGATTAATGAGCAGTTCTTC. It encodes CASSLGGRGINEQFF.

Notes on this clone: At one of its ends the junction is not consistent with the germline gene, which may arise from a read error. The genes are TRBV7-7 and TRBJ2-2; D is perhaps TRBD1 (5 bases). CDR1 and CDR2 (germline): SSHAT, FNYEAQ (reference sequence). The CDR3 loop spans 14 amino acids. This CDR3 reads CASSPRVGDGELFF. The CDR3 DNA sequence: TGTGCTAGCAGCCCCCGGGTAGGGGACGGGGAGCTGTTTTTT.

This sequence joins TRBV7-8 and TRBJ2-3; the D is unclear. V lost 4 bases, J lost 2 bases, and 7 bases lay in between. Germline assignment: CDR1 SGHVS and CDR2 FQNEAQ. The length of the CDR3 is 13 residues. The CDR3 spells CASSWLITDTQYF. The CDR3 region has the DNA TGTGCCAGCAGCTGGCTGATCACAGATACGCAGTATTTT.

This chain uses TRBV10-1 with TRBJ2-2, with 10 bases matching TRBD2. CDR1 WNHNN and CDR2 SYGVQD come from the germline V gene (reference sequence). The CDR3 length is 13 residues. V lost 8 bases and J lost 9; bases outside the gene matches: 6. CDR3 residues: CASGTSASRELFF. For the CDR3, the DNA is TGCGCCAGCGGGACTAGCGCGAGCCGGGAGCTGTTTTTT.

The chain uses TRBV11-2 and TRBJ2-5; 7 positions match TRBD1. Trimming took 3 bases from V and 5 from J; bases not matched to a gene: 6. The CDR3 has 14 amino acids. Germline V gives CDR1 SGHAT, CDR2 FQNNGV. The CDR3 region is CASSLGTVGETQYF. DNA of the CDR3: TGTGCCAGCAGCTTGGGGACAGTGGGGGAGACCCAGTACTTC.

The genes are TRBV2 and TRBJ1-1, with D perhaps TRBD1 (5 bases). This CDR3 region has 15 residues. The V and J ends lost 5 bases and 5 bases respectively, with 18 bases between them. Germline V lookup: CDR1 SNHLY, CDR2 FYNNEI. In DNA form, the CDR3 reads TGTGCCAGCAGTCGCCGGGAGGGGCAAGGGACTGAAGCTTTCTTT. It is translated as CASSRREGQGTEAFF.

The chain recombines TRBV7-9 with TRBJ2-7, with D tentatively TRBD2 (6 bases). The V and J ends lost 1 base and 4 bases respectively, with 11 bases between them. The germline gives CDR1 SEHNR, CDR2 FQNEAQ (reference sequence). CDR3 size: 14 residues. The CDR3 DNA sequence: TGTGCCAGCAGCTTAGGAGGGACTGCGTACGAGCAGTACTTC. This translates into CASSLGGTAYEQYF. Full variable domain (rest looked up from reference TRBV7-9 and TRBJ2-7): DTGVSQNPRHKITKRGQNVTFRCDPISEHNRLYWYRQTLGQGPEFLTYFQNEAQLEKSRLLSDRFSAERPKGSFSTLEIQRTEQGDSAMYLCASSLGGTAYEQYFGPGTRLTVT.

This clone was seen once. The CDR3 sequence: CASTRAGTNTEAFF. The CDR3 bases are TGTGCCAGCACTAGAGCGGGAACGAACACTGAAGCTTTCTTT. The rearrangement joins TRBV6-5 to TRBJ1-1; D gene uncertain. Trimming shortened V by 7 bases and J by 1 base, and 13 bases separated the two germline ends. Per the germline V gene, CDR1 is MNHEY and CDR2 is SVGAGI. This CDR3 region has 14 residues.

This sequence joins TRBV3-1 (or the pseudogene TRBV3-2) and TRBJ2-1, with D uncertain. V lost 1 base and J 5 bases, leaving 3 bases between the germline ends. CDR1 is LGHDT, CDR2 YNNKEL, per germline (reference sequence). The CDR3 totals 12 residues. The CDR3 region has the DNA TGTGCCAGCAGCCAAGCTAACAATGAGCAGTTCTTC. Translating gives CASSQANNEQFF.

To note about this clone: An end of the junction does not agree with germline; a read error may underlie this. The chain combines TRBV9 with TRBJ2-3; 9 bases match TRBD2. The CDR3 has 18 residues. Germline assignment: CDR1 SGDLS and CDR2 YYNGEE. The CDR3 region has the DNA TGCGCCCGCCGCGCCGGGGGACTCGCGGGGGGGCTGAAAGATACGCAGTATTTT. Residues: CARRAGGLAGGLKDTQYF.

The J gene is TRBJ1-6, the V gene TRBV19; 9 bases are shared with TRBD1. Losses at the gene ends were 5 bases for V and 5 bases for J; bases not matched to a gene: 7. Germline CDR1 is LNHDA and CDR2 is SQIVND (reference sequence). CDR3 size: 16 residues. The chain's CDR3 is CASSALQGADNSPLHF. DNA for the CDR3: TGTGCCAGTAGTGCCCTACAGGGGGCAGATAATTCACCCCTCCACTTT.

V is TRBV6-5 and J is TRBJ1-6; D might be TRBD1 (5 bases). Trimming took off 5 bases at V and 2 bases at J, with 10 bases between the two ends. CDR1 is MNHEY, CDR2 SVGAGI, per germline. The CDR3 contains 15 residues. Written as DNA, the CDR3 is TGTGCCAGCAGTCCCTCAGGGACCTATAATTCACCCCTCCACTTT. It translates to CASSPSGTYNSPLHF.

This chain connects TRBV11-2 to TRBJ1-3; the D is unclear. V lost 6 bases to trimming and J lost 0 bases, with 12 bases between them. The germline CDR1 and CDR2 sequences are SGHAT and FQNNGV. The CDR3 is 15 residues long. In DNA form, the CDR3 reads TGTGCCAGCAGTCCCCAGGCGAGCTCTGGAAACACCATATATTTT. Translation gives CASSPQASSGNTIYF.

CDR3 in DNA: TGTGCCAGCAGCTTAGAAGCAGGGCAGGGCTTGAACACCGGGGAGCTGTTTTTT. Translating it yields CASSLEAGQGLNTGELFF. J is TRBJ2-2 and V is TRBV7-6; a possible D gene is TRBD1 (5 bases). Germline V gives CDR1 SGHVS, CDR2 FNYEAQ. V lost 1 base to trimming and J lost 1 base, with 16 bases between them. The CDR3 length is 18 residues.

The chain is built from TRBV24-1 and TRBJ1-3; 7 nucleotides align to TRBD1. J lost 4 bases, V lost 8 bases, and 10 bases had no gene match. The CDR3 has 15 residues. The germline V gene has CDR1 KGHDR and CDR2 SFDVKD. The CDR3 reads CATIPEGARGNTIYF. The CDR3 DNA is TGTGCCACCATACCCGAGGGGGCGCGAGGAAACACCATATATTTT.

V gene TRBV19 combines with J gene TRBJ2-1; the match to TRBD1 covers 10 bases. CDR3 length equals 15 residues. V shed 3 bases and J 4 bases; nucleotides not matched to a gene: 3. CDR1 LNHDA and CDR2 SQIVND come from the germline V gene (reference sequence). The chain's CDR3 is CASSMTGGAYNEQFF. The CDR3 coding sequence is TGTGCCAGTAGTATGACAGGGGGCGCATACAATGAGCAGTTCTTC.

V usage is TRBV4-2 and J usage is TRBJ2-4; the match to TRBD2 covers 10 bases. V dropped 0 bases and J dropped 4; count of bases not matched to a gene: 12. Per germline, CDR1 LGHNA and CDR2 YNFKEQ. The CDR3 loop spans 19 amino acids. This CDR3 is CASSQDPSGGTGRKNIQYF. In nucleotides, the CDR3 is TGTGCCAGCAGCCAAGATCCTAGCGGGGGAACCGGTCGGAAAAACATTCAGTACTTC.

J is TRBJ1-2 and V is TRBV15; 7 positions agree with TRBD1. This CDR3 is 16 amino acids long. CDR1 is LNHNV, CDR2 YYDKDF, per germline (reference sequence). The trim removed 3 bases at V and 6 bases at J, leaving 13 bases unmatched. CDR3 protein: CATSRGGQAQGNGYTF. CDR3 DNA: TGTGCCACCAGCAGGGGTGGACAGGCGCAGGGTAATGGCTACACCTTC.

V usage is TRBV12-2 and J usage is TRBJ2-7; TRBD2 was called by the table and not checked on the DNA. TRBV12-2 is annotated as a pseudogene. There are 11 residues in the CDR3. In DNA form, the CDR3 reads TGTGCAAGTCGCTCCTTGTACGAGCAGTACTTC. This encodes CASRSLYEQYF.

The chain combines TRBV6-5 with TRBJ1-1; D remains unclear. The CDR3 has 13 residues. V lost 7 bases and J 0 bases, leaving 9 bases between the germline ends. Looked up from germline, CDR1 is MNHEY and CDR2 is SVGAGI. In DNA form, the CDR3 reads TGTGCCAGCAAAGGAGGCGTGAACACTGAAGCTTTCTTT. This translates into CASKGGVNTEAFF.

The chain combines TRBV5-4 with TRBJ2-7; perhaps TRBD2 as D (5 bases). The CDR3 covers 14 residues. Germline V lookup: CDR1 SGHNT, CDR2 YYREEE (reference sequence). The V gene lost 0 bases and the J gene lost 6 bases, with 13 bases spanning the gap. CDR3 amino acids: CASSLGRERAEQYF. In nucleotides, the CDR3 is TGTGCCAGCAGCTTGGGTAGGGAGAGGGCCGAGCAGTACTTC.